This record concerns one T cell receptor (beta chain) sequence. This clonotype was picked up many times. Its antigen is currently not known. Per-base quality was not reported, and no clone a single base away is much larger than it. Expansion of CD8+CD57+ cells had been shown by flow cytometry in the patients chosen for sequencing. Every patient had severe acquired aplastic anemia, diagnosed using the International Study of Aplastic Anemia and Agranulocytosis and Camitta criteria. At the time blood was sampled, none of the patients had received any therapy. The study deep-sequenced TCR repertoires of sorted CD4+ and CD8+ blood T cells from severe aplastic anemia patients and healthy subjects. Patients were enrolled under clinicaltrials.gov protocols 00001620, 01623167, 00001397, 00071045, 00081523 and 00961064 in the USA. Ficoll-Paque density gradient centrifugation was used to isolate peripheral blood mononuclear cells. Before DNA extraction, CD4+ and CD8+ T cells were sorted with FACS or magnetic beads.

This sample is part of a study of CD8+CD57+ T cells in acquired aplastic anemia (dated by TCRdb to the late 2010s). For the wider study: A mean of 3.2 ug of DNA, ranging from roughly 0.2 to 27.4 ug, was extracted from sorted CD4+ and CD8+ cells. A CD8+CD57+ expansion meant a frequency higher than the mean frequency seen in healthy subjects. Overall results and qualifications from the work: Fewer than 35 CD8+ CDR3 sequences were found to be shared between patients and controls, but these sequences appeared to be highly expressed in patients and within the immunodominant clones of the patients. CD8+ Simpson's diversity did not differ significantly between patients and healthy controls (P=0.060).

TCR beta VDJ combination and CDR3 sequence profiling used genomic DNA as the template. An Illumina HiSeq 2000 was the platform used for TCR repertoire sequencing. From the authors' description of their analysis: TRBV/TRBJ rearrangement plots, CDR3 size and DJ length profiles, and Simpson's diversity index were used to evaluate the repertoires. The most abundant DNA sequence in the deep sequencing data was taken as the immunodominant clone. CDR3 amino acid sequences were screened for sharing across subjects and compared with published repertoires and the VDJdb database. Using fastp at Q25 and MiXCR, TCRdb reprocessed the public reads and kept productive beta chains. A single entry per CDR3 protein holds the most common genes and DNA from its merged rows. The V and J calls and clone size are TCRdb's, not the authors'. This sample holds about 240,000 distinct CDR3 sequences; more than 45% were observed only once. 7% to 10% of the sample lies in the top ten.

There are 14 amino acids in the CDR3, from cysteine to phenylalanine inclusive. Only the CDR3 DNA is retained, 42 bases long and in frame from the first base. The junction shows trimming of 3 bases on V and 0 bases on J, plus 9 bases between the germline ends. The CDR1 and CDR2 encoded by the germline V gene are SGHTA and FQGNSA. The receptor chain draws on TRBV7-2 and TRBJ2-7, and TRBD1 may be the D gene, going by 6 matching bases. Sequencing input: sorted CD4+, CD8+, or CD8+CD57+ T cells (not recorded which) from PBMCs. The origin of this receptor is a human donor with aplastic anemia. CDR3 protein: CASSFGTTSYEQYF. Read as DNA, the sequence is TGTGCCAGCAGCTTCGGGACAACCTCCTACGAGCAGTACTTC.